These 29 T cell receptor beta chains were all obtained from the same sample, sequenced in a study of memory CD4+ T cells and cytomegalovirus serostatus. The data were produced by immunoSEQ multiplex PCR, yet TCRdb's version contains in-frame clones alone and is incomplete. Seen here are 50,000 to 55,000 clones, roughly 80% observed once, and the top ten hold over 0.65%. Single viable CD3+CD4+CD8-CD45RO+ cells were sorted as the memory CD4+ T cells. Sequencing input: memory CD4+ T cells from blood. These receptors were obtained from an adult in good health and CMV-seronegative.

This chain links TRBV2 with TRBJ2-2; possibly TRBD1 for D (6 bases). This CDR3 comprises 15 residues. Germline lookup yields CDR1 SNHLY and CDR2 FYNNEI. V lost 6 bases, J lost 5 bases, and 16 bases lay in between. The CDR3 sequence: CASSVNPGQTGELFF. CDR3 nucleotides: TGTGCCAGCAGCGTTAACCCCGGACAGACCGGGGAGCTGTTTTTT.

The DNA for the CDR3 is TGTGCCAGCAGCTTACGGGTTTACAATGAGCAGTTCTTC. As protein: CASSLRVYNEQFF. The chain carries TRBV7-8 and TRBJ2-1; D is uncertain. The germline V gene encodes CDR1 SGHVS and CDR2 FQNEAQ. The CDR3 contains 13 residues. V gave up 2 bases and J gave up 4 bases, with 6 bases separating them.

This clone was recorded a few times. The chain is built from TRBV7-2 and TRBJ1-6; tentative D call: TRBD1 (5 bases). The CDR3 sequence is 14 residues long. Germline assignment: CDR1 SGHTA and CDR2 FQGNSA. Trimming pared 5 bases from V and 5 bases from J, leaving 10 bases between. In DNA, the CDR3 is TGTGCCAGCAGCGGTGACAGAAATAATTCACCCCTCCACTTT. The encoded protein is CASSGDRNNSPLHF.

The rearrangement links TRBV5-1 to TRBJ2-1; 7 bases fit TRBD2. This CDR3 has 11 residues. The ends lost 5 bases at V and 12 bases at J; junction bases unmatched: 5. CDR1 SGHRS and CDR2 YFSETQ come from the germline V gene. CDR3 nucleotide sequence: TGCGCCAGCAGATCCGGGACTACGCAGTTCTTC. Its protein is CASRSGTTQFF. Full variable domain (missing parts from reference TRBV5-1 and TRBJ2-1): KAGVTQTPRYLIKTRGQQVTLSCSPISGHRSVSWYQQTPGQGLQFLFEYFSETQRNKGNFPGRFSGRQFSNSRSEMNVSTLELGDSALYLCASRSGTTQFFGPGTRLTVL.

The V gene is TRBV5-1, the J gene TRBJ2-3; TRBD1 aligns across 9 bases. With V trimmed by 4 bases and J by 5 bases, 11 bases remained unmatched. The CDR3 consists of 16 residues. Germline V lookup: CDR1 SGHRS, CDR2 YFSETQ. The CDR3: CASSLTGGAIIDTQYF. The CDR3 DNA reads TGCGCCAGCAGCCTTACAGGGGGCGCGATCATAGATACGCAGTATTTT. The complete variable domain, with remaining parts taken from reference TRBV5-1 and TRBJ2-3, reads KAGVTQTPRYLIKTRGQQVTLSCSPISGHRSVSWYQQTPGQGLQFLFEYFSETQRNKGNFPGRFSGRQFSNSRSEMNVSTLELGDSALYLCASSLTGGAIIDTQYFGPGTRLTVL.

This chain links TRBV11-3 with TRBJ1-3, with 8 bases aligning to TRBD1. The CDR3 has 14 residues. The germline CDR1 and CDR2 sequences are SGHNT and YENEEA. J gave up 4 bases and V 4 bases, and 3 bases lay outside the gene matches. CDR3 in DNA: TGTGCCAGCAGCTCCCAGGGGGCCGGAAACACCATATATTTT. It is translated as CASSSQGAGNTIYF.

V and J are TRBV5-5 and TRBJ1-2; TRBD1 might be the D (5 bases). Germline V gives CDR1 SGHKS, CDR2 YYEKEE (reference sequence). The CDR3 has 14 amino acids. V lost 4 bases and J 1 base, leaving 11 bases between the germline ends. Here the CDR3 DNA reads TGTGCCAGCAGCCCGACAGATCTTAACTATGGCTACACCTTC. Translating it yields CASSPTDLNYGYTF.

A few counts support this clone. The chain uses TRBV14 and TRBJ1-1, with D uncertain. Germline assignment: CDR1 SGHDN and CDR2 FVKESK. The CDR3 length is 13 residues. Trimming left V 2 bases short and J 1 base short, with 5 bases between. The CDR3 loop reads CASSQQWNTEAFF. The CDR3 bases are TGTGCCAGCAGCCAACAGTGGAACACTGAAGCTTTCTTT.

V usage is TRBV27 and J usage is TRBJ2-5; 9 nucleotides agree with TRBD2. The CDR3 extends over 16 amino acids. V lost 3 bases, J lost 1 base, and 6 bases stayed unmatched. From germline, CDR1 is MNHEY and CDR2 SMNVEV (reference sequence). The CDR3 loop reads CASSFSAGGLQETQYF. The CDR3, as DNA: TGTGCCAGCAGTTTCTCAGCGGGGGGCCTCCAAGAGACCCAGTACTTC.

The CDR3 DNA reads TGTGCCAGCAGTTCTTCCGCCACCCTCTCAGAAAAACTGTTTTTT. This translates into CASSSSATLSEKLFF. The chain uses TRBV5-4 and TRBJ1-4; D is unclear. There are 15 residues in the CDR3. Germline lookup yields CDR1 SGHNT and CDR2 YYREEE (reference sequence). Trimming shortened V by 5 bases and J by 8 bases, and 19 bases separated the two germline ends.

This clone was recorded once. DNA of the CDR3: TGCGCCAGCAGCTATACCGGGACTAGTGGGGAAGATACGCAGTATTTT. Translated: CASSYTGTSGEDTQYF. The rearrangement joins TRBV5-1 to TRBJ2-3; 8 nucleotides agree with TRBD2. Germline V gene sequence: CDR1 SGHRS, CDR2 YFSETQ. The CDR3 consists of 16 residues. The trim removed 3 bases at V and 5 bases at J, leaving 11 bases unmatched.

This rearrangement joins TRBV5-4 to TRBJ1-1; D perhaps matches TRBD1 (6 bases). V gave up 3 bases and J gave up 1 base, with 16 bases separating them. Germline loops: CDR1 SGHNT, CDR2 YYREEE (reference sequence). The CDR3 loop spans 16 amino acids. For the CDR3, the DNA is TGTGCCAGCAGCTCCCGCGCTGGGACACCGAACACTGAAGCTTTCTTT. As protein: CASSSRAGTPNTEAFF. Combining the CDR3 with reference TRBV5-4 and TRBJ1-1 gives the whole variable domain ETGVTQSPTHLIKTRGQQVTLRCSSQSGHNTVSWYQQALGQGPQFIFQYYREEENGRGNFPPRFSGLQFPNYSSELNVNALELDDSALYLCASSSRAGTPNTEAFFGQGTRLTVV.

This rearrangement joins TRBV28 to TRBJ2-3, with D tentatively TRBD2 (6 bases). There are 14 residues in the CDR3. Trimming stripped 6 bases from V and 6 bases from J, with 16 bases between. Germline CDR1 is MDHEN and CDR2 is SYDVKM. CDR3 in DNA: TGTGCCAGCAGGGGACTTTTACCCGTCGATACGCAGTATTTT. This sequence encodes CASRGLLPVDTQYF.

This clone has only a few counts. The rearrangement uses TRBV2 and TRBJ2-1; the D is unclear. The CDR3 consists of 11 residues. The V end was cut by 7 bases, the J end by 4 bases, with 5 bases between. CDR1 is SNHLY and CDR2 is FYNNEI in the germline V gene. CDR3 amino acids: CASTQYNEQFF. CDR3 DNA: TGTGCCAGCACCCAGTACAATGAGCAGTTCTTC.

The table lists this clone with a few counts. The chain uses TRBV10-3 and TRBJ2-4; no firm D call. Germline lookup yields CDR1 ENHRY and CDR2 SYGVKD. The CDR3 contains 12 residues. V was cut by 3 bases and J by 7 bases, with 7 bases left in between. The CDR3 DNA follows: TGTGCCATCAGTGACGTGGGGAACATTCAGTACTTC. Residues: CAISDVGNIQYF.

This chain links TRBV7-2 with TRBJ2-3; 7 positions match TRBD1. The CDR3 consists of 15 residues. The germline V gene has CDR1 SGHTA and CDR2 FQGNSA. V was pared by 3 bases and J by 3 bases, with 6 bases of the junction left unmatched. The CDR3 region is CASSLIRGRTDTQYF. The DNA of the CDR3 is TGTGCCAGCAGCTTGATAAGGGGGCGAACAGATACGCAGTATTTT.

In this sample, this clone turned up a few times. V and J are TRBV29-1 and TRBJ2-5, with 8 nucleotides matching TRBD2. Trimming removed 4 bases from V and 4 bases from J; junction bases left unmatched: 5. CDR1 and CDR2 from the germline V gene are SQVTM and ANQGSEA. The CDR3 spans 13 residues. CDR3: CSVGYGGAETQYF. The CDR3 DNA reads TGCAGCGTTGGGTACGGGGGGGCAGAGACCCAGTACTTC.

This clone was seen repeatedly, ten times or more. V usage is TRBV11-1 and J usage is TRBJ2-4, with 9 bases fitting TRBD1. The J segment lost 3 bases and the V segment lost 2 bases, leaving 2 bases of the junction unmatched. Germline assignment: CDR1 SGHAT and CDR2 FQDESV (reference sequence). The CDR3 has 15 residues. The CDR3 DNA sequence: TGTGCCAGCAGCTTAACAGGGGGCGGCAAAAACATTCAGTACTTC. This sequence encodes CASSLTGGGKNIQYF. Together with reference TRBV11-1 and TRBJ2-4, the CDR3 gives the full variable domain: EAEVAQSPRYKITEKSQAVAFWCDPISGHATLYWYRQILGQGPELLVQFQDESVVDDSQLPKDRFSAERLKGVDSTLKIQPAELGDSAMYLCASSLTGGGKNIQYFGAGTRLSVL.

The V gene is TRBV18, the J gene TRBJ1-2; D remains unclear. The V end was cut by 4 bases, the J end by 0 bases, with 9 bases between. Looked up from germline, CDR1 is KGHSH and CDR2 is LQKENI. The CDR3 loop spans 14 amino acids. In DNA, the CDR3 is TGTGCCAGCTCACTCTCGTATACTAACTATGGCTACACCTTC. Translated: CASSLSYTNYGYTF.

This chain links TRBV15 with TRBJ2-1; D call uncertain. With 7 bases removed from V and 8 bases from J, the gap between germline ends came to 12 bases. Germline CDR1 is LNHNV and CDR2 is YYDKDF (reference sequence). The CDR3 length is 12 residues. In DNA form, the CDR3 reads TGTGCCACCAAAACTGAAGGCCATGAGCAGTTCTTC. This codes for CATKTEGHEQFF.

This chain connects TRBV5-6 to TRBJ2-5, with a possible D match to TRBD2 (6 bases). The CDR3 covers 12 residues. The germline V and J ends were trimmed by 0 bases and 11 bases, with 11 bases remaining between them. Germline values: CDR1 SGHDT, CDR2 YYEEEE. Here the CDR3 DNA reads TGTGCCAGCAGCTTGGTGGAGGGAAGACAGTACTTC. Amino acid sequence: CASSLVEGRQYF.

In its sample, this clone was seen a few times. The rearrangement joins TRBV5-1 to TRBJ1-5; 7 bases match TRBD1. Trimming at V came to 1 base and at J to 3 bases, leaving 4 bases not matched to a gene. The length of the CDR3 is 15 residues. Germline V lookup: CDR1 SGHRS, CDR2 YFSETQ. In DNA, the CDR3 is TGCGCCAGCAGCTTGACAGGGGCCCACAATCAGCCCCAGCATTTT. Its protein is CASSLTGAHNQPQHF. Supplemented by reference TRBV5-1 and TRBJ1-5, the full variable domain reads KAGVTQTPRYLIKTRGQQVTLSCSPISGHRSVSWYQQTPGQGLQFLFEYFSETQRNKGNFPGRFSGRQFSNSRSEMNVSTLELGDSALYLCASSLTGAHNQPQHFGDGTRLSIL.

This chain joins TRBV11-2 and TRBJ1-1, with 8 bases that match TRBD1. Germline assignment: CDR1 SGHAT and CDR2 FQNNGV. J lost 7 bases, V lost 4 bases, and 8 bases had no gene match. This CDR3 has 14 amino acids. CDR3 region: CASSSFRGRGEAFF. The CDR3 DNA sequence: TGTGCCAGCAGCTCTTTCAGGGGGCGAGGTGAAGCTTTCTTT.

The chain has TRBV9 and TRBJ2-2, with unresolved D. The germline V gene has CDR1 SGDLS and CDR2 YYNGEE. The CDR3 is made up of 14 amino acids. Trimming removed 3 bases at V and 4 bases at J, with 10 bases between. In DNA form, the CDR3 reads TGTGCCAGCAGCGCGCGTTCAAGCACCGGGGAGCTGTTTTTT. The encoded protein is CASSARSSTGELFF.

This clone was detected a few times. The gene calls are TRBV6-6 and TRBJ1-6, with D possibly being TRBD1 (5 bases). V was clipped by 8 bases and J by 2 bases, with 10 bases between them. From germline, CDR1 is MNHNY and CDR2 SVGAGI (reference sequence). The CDR3 extends over 14 amino acids. CDR3 coding DNA: TGTGCCAGCCGGGGGGTGACCTATAATTCACCCCTCCACTTT. It translates to CASRGVTYNSPLHF.

CDR3 nucleotide sequence: TGTGCCAGCAGCCCCCAAGGGGGTGGGGCGAACACCGGGGAGCTGTTTTTT. Amino acids: CASSPQGGGANTGELFF. V usage is TRBV9 and J usage is TRBJ2-2, with D possibly being TRBD1 (6 bases). The CDR3 is made up of 17 amino acids. Germline CDR1 SGDLS, CDR2 YYNGEE. V gave up 4 bases and J gave up 0 bases, with 16 bases separating them.

This rearrangement joins TRBV19 to TRBJ1-6, with no clear D. This CDR3 is built from 18 residues. The V end lost 2 bases, the J end lost 0 bases, and 14 bases lay between the germline ends. Germline V CDR1 and CDR2: LNHDA, SQIVND (reference sequence). CDR3 sequence: CASSISFEGSSYNSPLHF. The DNA for the CDR3 is TGTGCCAGTAGTATATCTTTCGAAGGGAGCTCCTATAATTCACCCCTCCACTTT.

This clone was seen just once. The V gene is TRBV5-4, the J gene TRBJ2-2, with 9 nucleotides matching TRBD2. The CDR3 is made up of 18 amino acids. Germline CDR1 is SGHNT and CDR2 is YYREEE (reference sequence). Germline trimming cut 4 bases from V and 2 bases from J; bases unmatched to any gene: 12. In DNA, the CDR3 is TGTGCCAGCAGCCCGCCGCCTTCTAGCGGGGTCAACACCGGGGAGCTGTTTTTT. Protein product: CASSPPPSSGVNTGELFF.

V is TRBV15 and J is TRBJ1-3, with D perhaps matching TRBD1 (5 bases). The germline V and J ends were trimmed by 6 bases and 2 bases, with 11 bases remaining between them. The CDR3 totals 14 residues. Germline V gives CDR1 LNHNV, CDR2 YYDKDF (reference sequence). The CDR3 bases are TGTGCCACCAGTGGACACGGGGCTGGAAACACCATATATTTT. Encoded protein: CATSGHGAGNTIYF.